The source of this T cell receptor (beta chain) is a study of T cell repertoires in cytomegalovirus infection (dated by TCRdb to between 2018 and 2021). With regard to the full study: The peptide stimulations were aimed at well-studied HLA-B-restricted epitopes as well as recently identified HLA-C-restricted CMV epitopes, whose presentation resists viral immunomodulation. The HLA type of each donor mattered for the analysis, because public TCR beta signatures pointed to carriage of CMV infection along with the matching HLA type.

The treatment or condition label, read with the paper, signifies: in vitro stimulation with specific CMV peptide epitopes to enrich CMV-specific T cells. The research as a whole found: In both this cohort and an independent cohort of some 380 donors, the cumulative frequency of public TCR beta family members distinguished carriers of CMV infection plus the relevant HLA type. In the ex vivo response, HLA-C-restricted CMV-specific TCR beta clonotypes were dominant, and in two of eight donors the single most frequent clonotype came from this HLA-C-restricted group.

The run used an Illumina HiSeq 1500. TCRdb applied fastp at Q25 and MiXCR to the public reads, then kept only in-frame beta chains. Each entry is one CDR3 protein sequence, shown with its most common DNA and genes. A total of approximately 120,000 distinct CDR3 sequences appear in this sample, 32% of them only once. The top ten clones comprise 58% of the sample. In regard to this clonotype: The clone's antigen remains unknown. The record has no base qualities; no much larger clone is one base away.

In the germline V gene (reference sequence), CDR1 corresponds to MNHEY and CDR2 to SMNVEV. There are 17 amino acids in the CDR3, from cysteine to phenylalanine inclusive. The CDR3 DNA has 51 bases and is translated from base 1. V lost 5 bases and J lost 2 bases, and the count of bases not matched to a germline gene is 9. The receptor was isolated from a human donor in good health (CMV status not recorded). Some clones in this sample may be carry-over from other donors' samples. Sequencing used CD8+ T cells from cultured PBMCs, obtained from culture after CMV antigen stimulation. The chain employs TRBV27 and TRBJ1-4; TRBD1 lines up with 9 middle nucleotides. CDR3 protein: CASSIKDRGLTNEKLFF. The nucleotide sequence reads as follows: TGTGCCAGCAGTATAAAGGACAGGGGATTGACTAATGAAAAACTGTTTTTT.